This T cell receptor beta chain was recovered during a study of vaccination effects on CD4 cells after COVID-19. V trimming: 7 bases; J trimming: 4 bases; junction bases outside the gene matches: 12. The CDR3 runs to 15 residues. The germline V gene has CDR1 SGHRS and CDR2 YFSETQ. Of note for this clone: The antigen remains unidentified.

Sequencing followed a ViraFEST assay step that expanded antigen-specific CD4+ T cells with viral peptide pools. Cultured cells yielded isolated CD4+ T cells after roughly 11 days. Having tested negative for nucleocapsid antibodies, the vaccine recipients showed no prior SARS-CoV-2 infection. Clones were sequenced by immunoSEQ multiplex PCR, and TCRdb holds only the in-frame ones, with some missing. Among under 75,000 clones, 75% to 85% were seen once, and the ten largest hold 9% to 15%. The input for sequencing was CD4+ T cells from PBMCs cultured with SARS-CoV-2 spike peptides, taken before COVID-19 vaccination. V and J are TRBV5-1 and TRBJ2-3; TRBD1 matches 7 bases. The source of this sequence is a human donor who received a COVID-19 vaccine. CDR3 DNA: TGCGCCAGCGGACCGACAGGGAATGGGGCAGATACGCAGTATTTT. Translation: CASGPTGNGADTQYF.